This TCR beta chain was sequenced for a study of regulatory T cells in long-lasting Graves disease. Study conclusions and caveats: Public clonotype sharing was higher in persistent than newly diagnosed patients. TRBV28, TRBJ1-2 and TRBJ2-5 emerged as the favored segments in persistent disease.

From germline, CDR1 is MNHNY and CDR2 SVGAGI (reference sequence). This CDR3 spans 16 amino acids. Trimming took 0 bases from V and 0 from J, leaving 9 bases between them. Building of the TCR beta libraries involved iRepertoire HTBI primers and Arm-PCR of CDR3 regions. TCRdb independently ran MiXCR on the multiplex PCR reads; one entry per CDR3 protein. The repertoire consists of some 280,000 distinct CDR3 sequences, with around 21% occurring once and the leading ten covering 56%. Time point reported: persistent/refractory GD, antithyroid drugs over 5 years with positive TRAb. There was RNA extracted from PBMCs, and the TCR library was made from it. Patients came through an endocrinology department, and that department was in Xi'an, China. Points on this clonotype: Its specificity is unknown.

This clonotype was sampled from a female donor with Graves disease. This specimen was peripheral blood mononuclear cells (PBMCs), taken when the disease was refractory, from a patient treated with antithyroid drugs. The J gene is TRBJ2-4, the V gene TRBV6-6; D may be TRBD1 (6 bases). The DNA for the CDR3 is TGTGCCAGCAGTTACTCGGGACACCGAGCCAAAAACATTCAGTACTTC. As protein: CASSYSGHRAKNIQYF.